This T cell receptor beta chain was sequenced for a study of molecular identifiers for immune sequencing clone quantification. With 1 base clipped from V and 8 bases from J, the junction kept 8 bases outside the gene matches. This CDR3 is built from 16 residues. Germline CDR1 is MNHEY and CDR2 is SMNVEV (reference sequence). TCRdb passed the PCR reads through MiXCR, listing each CDR3 protein once. Here the sample spans 35,000 or so distinct CDR3 sequences, around 18% being singletons. At least ten counts were recorded for this clonotype. Its antigen is not identified. Findings and limits, study-wide: In CMV-specific effectors, clones above 20 copies held over 99% of molecules; naive, under 1%.

The sample taken for sequencing was naive CD8+ T cells from blood, with Jurkat cell RNA spiked in. Subset denoted: FACS-sorted CD8+CD4-CCR7+CD45RA+ naive T cells. The clonotype was recovered from a human donor in good health. Some libraries in this study had Jurkat cell RNA spiked in. V gene TRBV27 combines with J gene TRBJ2-1; 10 bases line up with TRBD2. The CDR3 is CASSLYSGRAYDEQFF. CDR3 bases: TGTGCCAGCAGTTTATACAGCGGGAGGGCCTATGATGAGCAGTTCTTC.